This is a list of T cell receptor beta chains from one sample in a study of blood T cells in healthy people across ages. In TCRdb, the 5' RACE reads were re-called with MiXCR into one record per CDR3 protein. The sample comprises under 1,000,000 distinct CDR3 sequences, about 47% of which are singletons, and less than 20% rests with the top ten. The specimen sequenced was blood. These TCRs come from a man older than 75 in good health. CDR3s include the opening cysteine and the closing phenylalanine or tryptophan. D genes are given only for firm matches. Size is omitted from some rows. Given values are once, few, many or a class for expanded clones.

size,V,J,D,DNA,CDR3
.,TRBV27,TRBJ2-3,TRBD2,TGTGCCAGCAGTTTTCAGGGATGGGCTATCGACGAGGCGGGAGGCCCTGGAGATACGCAGTATTTT,CASSFQGWAIDEAGGPGDTQYF
.,TRBV5-1,TRBJ2-5,TRBD1,TGCACCAGCAGCCCCGGGACAGTGGAGACCCAGTACTTC,CTSSPGTVETQYF
.,TRBV25-1,TRBJ2-3,.,TGTGCCAGCAGTGAGCTAGGAACCGGGCCCCCGTATTTT,CASSELGTGPPYF
.,TRBV12-3/TRBV12-4,TRBJ1-2,TRBD1,TGTGCCAGCAGTTCCCCAGGGGGCCGAGGCTACACCTTC,CASSSPGGRGYTF
.,TRBV19,TRBJ2-2,TRBD2,TGTGCCAGTAGTACCAGGGGACTAGCGGGAGGCGACGGGGAGCTGTTTTTT,CASSTRGLAGGDGELFF
.,TRBV5-1,TRBJ2-3,TRBD2,TGCGCCAGCAGCTTCAGTGAACTAGCGATAGATACGCAGTATTTT,CASSFSELAIDTQYF
.,TRBV20-1,TRBJ1-2,.,TGCAGTGCCACGGGCCTCAGGACCTCCCTAAACTATGGCTACACCTTC,CSATGLRTSLNYGYTF
once,TRBV20-1,TRBJ1-2,.,TGCAGTGCTAGAGATGCTAGGTCAGGGAAGGCGGGGGACCCTAGGGCCTACACCTTC,CSARDARSGKAGDPRAYTF
.,TRBV5-1,TRBJ2-7,TRBD1,TGCGCCAGCAGCCCCACCGGGACAGTCGGCTACGAGCAGTACTTC,CASSPTGTVGYEQYF
.,TRBV9,TRBJ1-2,.,TGTGCCAGCAGCGCCCAGGGGCTTAACTATGGCTACACCTTC,CASSAQGLNYGYTF
.,TRBV6-4,TRBJ1-1,.,TGTGCCAGCAGTCCTTCTCAGGGAAACACTGAAGCTTTCTTT,CASSPSQGNTEAFF
once,TRBV5-1,TRBJ2-5,TRBD2,TGCGCCAGCAGCGATGGCCTAGCGGGAGGGGAGCAGTACTTC,CASSDGLAGGEQYF
.,TRBV25-1,TRBJ2-5,.,TGTGCCAGCAGTGCGGGGTTCGGAGAGACCCAGTACTTC,CASSAGFGETQYF
few,TRBV7-3,TRBJ2-1,.,TGTGCCAGCAGCTTAAATCCCCCAAATGAGCAGTTCTTC,CASSLNPPNEQFF
few,TRBV7-2,TRBJ2-3,.,TGTGCCAGCAGCTTAGGAGAAACTAGCACAGATACGCAGTATTTT,CASSLGETSTDTQYF
few,TRBV20-1,TRBJ2-1,TRBD2,TGCAGTGCTAGACCACTAGCGGGAGGGAACAATGAGCAGTTCTTC,CSARPLAGGNNEQFF
.,TRBV27,TRBJ2-7,.,TGTGCCAGCAGTTTGAGGGCAGGGGAGCTCTCTTACGAGCAGTACTTC,CASSLRAGELSYEQYF
.,TRBV6-2/TRBV6-3,TRBJ2-3,TRBD2,TGTGCCAGCAGGCTGATAGCGGGGGGCGCCCGAGGTACGCAGTATTTT,CASRLIAGGARGTQYF